One T cell receptor beta chain is described in this entry. Antigen: not known. This sample is part of a study of shared clonotypes between healthy human individuals. Points from the study as a whole: Clonotype sharing among donors was thought likely to change with sequencing depth. Larger estimated richness was generally recorded for naive subsets relative to memory subsets.

Deletions cut 1 base from V and 2 bases from J, with 12 bases between. This CDR3 is 15 amino acids long. Germline CDR1 and CDR2: MGHRA and YSYEKL. This table comes from immunoSEQ multiplex PCR, and its TCRdb copy is limited to in-frame clones, with some not included. The sample shows over 100,000 clones, about 63% of them seen only once. This receptor was taken from a woman aged 25 to 39 in good health. The chain uses TRBV4-1 and TRBJ2-7; maybe TRBD2 (5 bases). Sequenced: memory CD8+ T cells sorted from blood. Subset specified: CD45RO+ cells pooled with CCR7-negative TemRA cells. CDR3 DNA: TGCGCCAGCAGCCAAGTTGGGAGCGGACCCTACGAGCAGTACTTC. This sequence encodes CASSQVGSGPYEQYF.